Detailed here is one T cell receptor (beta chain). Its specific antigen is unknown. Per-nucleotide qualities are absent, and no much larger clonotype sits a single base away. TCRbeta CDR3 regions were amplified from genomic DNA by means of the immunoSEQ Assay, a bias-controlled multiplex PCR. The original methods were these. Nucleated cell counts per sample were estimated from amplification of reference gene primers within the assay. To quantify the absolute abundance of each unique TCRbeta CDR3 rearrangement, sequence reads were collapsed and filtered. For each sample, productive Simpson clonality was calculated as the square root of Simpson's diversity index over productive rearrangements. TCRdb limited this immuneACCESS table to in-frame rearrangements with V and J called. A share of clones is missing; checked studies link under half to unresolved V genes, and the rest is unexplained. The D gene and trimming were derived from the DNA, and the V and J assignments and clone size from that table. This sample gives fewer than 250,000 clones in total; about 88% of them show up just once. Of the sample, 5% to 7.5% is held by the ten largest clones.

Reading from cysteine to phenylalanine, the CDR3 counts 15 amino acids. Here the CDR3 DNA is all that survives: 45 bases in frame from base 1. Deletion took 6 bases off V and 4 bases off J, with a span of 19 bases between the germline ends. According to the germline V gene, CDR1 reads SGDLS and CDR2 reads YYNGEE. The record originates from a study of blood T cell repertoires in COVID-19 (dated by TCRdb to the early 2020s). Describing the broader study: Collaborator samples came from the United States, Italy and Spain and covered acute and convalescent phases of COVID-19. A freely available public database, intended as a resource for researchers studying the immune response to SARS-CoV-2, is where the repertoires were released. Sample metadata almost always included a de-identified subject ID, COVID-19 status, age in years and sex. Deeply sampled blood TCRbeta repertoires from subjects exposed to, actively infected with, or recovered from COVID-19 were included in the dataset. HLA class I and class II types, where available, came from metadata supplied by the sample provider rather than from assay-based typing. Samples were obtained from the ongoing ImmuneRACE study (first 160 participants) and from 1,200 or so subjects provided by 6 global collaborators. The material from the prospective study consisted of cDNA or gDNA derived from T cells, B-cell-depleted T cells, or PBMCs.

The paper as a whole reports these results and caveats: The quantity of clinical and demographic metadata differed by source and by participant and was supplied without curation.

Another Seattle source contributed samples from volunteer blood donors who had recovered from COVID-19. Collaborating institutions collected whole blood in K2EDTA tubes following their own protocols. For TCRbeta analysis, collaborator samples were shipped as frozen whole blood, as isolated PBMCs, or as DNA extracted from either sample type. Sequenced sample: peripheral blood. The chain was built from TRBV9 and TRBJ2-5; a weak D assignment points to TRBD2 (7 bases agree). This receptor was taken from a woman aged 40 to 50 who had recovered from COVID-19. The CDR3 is CASTHDGGLRETQYF. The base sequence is TGTGCCAGCACCCACGACGGGGGGCTGAGAGAGACCCAGTACTTC.